This is a list of T cell receptor beta chains from one sample in a study of blood T cell repertoires in COVID-19. Generated by immunoSEQ multiplex PCR, the TCRdb table keeps only in-frame clones and is missing some. The table records a few hundred thousand clones, roughly 90% of them present only once. The sample taken for sequencing was peripheral blood. The source of these receptors is a woman aged 25 to 39 with active or convalescent COVID-19. Both conserved end residues are part of each CDR3. Fields, in order: CDR3 protein, J gene, V gene.

CDR3 protein: CASSRDRDNEQFF
J gene: TRBJ2-1
V gene: TRBV5-5

CDR3 protein: CATNEGGQGWDTIYF
J gene: TRBJ1-3
V gene: TRBV6-5

CDR3 protein: CASSHLSPLHF
J gene: TRBJ1-6
V gene: TRBV3-1/TRBV3-2

CDR3 protein: CASSGGPPKGYTF
J gene: TRBJ1-2
V gene: TRBV9

CDR3 protein: CASSYGQTYSNQPQHF
J gene: TRBJ1-5
V gene: TRBV6-5

CDR3 protein: CAISESSNEGVTLHF
J gene: TRBJ1-6
V gene: TRBV10-3

CDR3 protein: CASTSQPPRIGQPYSNQPQHF
J gene: TRBJ1-5
V gene: TRBV4-2

CDR3 protein: CASSLESWGHGYTF
J gene: TRBJ1-2
V gene: TRBV5-1

CDR3 protein: CASSLRGAETQYF
J gene: TRBJ2-5
V gene: TRBV13

CDR3 protein: CASRDSFLYGYTF
J gene: TRBJ1-2
V gene: TRBV6-5

CDR3 protein: CASNLQGARNQPQHF
J gene: TRBJ1-5
V gene: TRBV7-2

CDR3 protein: CASSEVASNQPQHF
J gene: TRBJ1-5
V gene: TRBV6-1

CDR3 protein: CAWTAGWQGAHGYTF
J gene: TRBJ1-2
V gene: TRBV30

CDR3 protein: CSASRSSGNTIYF
J gene: TRBJ1-3
V gene: TRBV20-1

CDR3 protein: CASSLAGHENTEAFF
J gene: TRBJ1-1
V gene: TRBV5-6

CDR3 protein: CASGGTSGGDTQYF
J gene: TRBJ2-3
V gene: TRBV19

CDR3 protein: CASSERPGSTEAFF
J gene: TRBJ1-1
V gene: TRBV7-9

CDR3 protein: CATSDRGTGNNQPQHF
J gene: TRBJ1-5
V gene: TRBV24-1

CDR3 protein: CASSQLGQGAYEKLFF
J gene: TRBJ1-4
V gene: TRBV4-1

CDR3 protein: CASSFSSYEQYF
J gene: TRBJ2-7
V gene: TRBV6-2/TRBV6-3

CDR3 protein: CASSRTGGTEAFF
J gene: TRBJ1-1
V gene: TRBV3-1/TRBV3-2

CDR3 protein: CASSYSFGNTIYF
J gene: TRBJ1-3
V gene: TRBV18

CDR3 protein: CASRPTGIWGYTF
J gene: TRBJ1-2
V gene: TRBV6-5

CDR3 protein: CASSLTAGSNEQFF
J gene: TRBJ2-1
V gene: TRBV5-1

CDR3 protein: CASSAGARGTEAFF
J gene: TRBJ1-1
V gene: TRBV7-9

CDR3 protein: CASSSQGGTEAFF
J gene: TRBJ1-1
V gene: TRBV7-6

CDR3 protein: CASSLDSGTGELFF
J gene: TRBJ2-2
V gene: TRBV11-3

CDR3 protein: CASSPRDRAYGYTF
J gene: TRBJ1-2
V gene: TRBV7-9

CDR3 protein: CASSFQGPYEQYF
J gene: TRBJ2-7
V gene: TRBV5-6

CDR3 protein: CASAVRQGESYEQYF
J gene: TRBJ2-7
V gene: TRBV5-1

CDR3 protein: CASSLGQGTGGYGYTF
J gene: TRBJ1-2
V gene: TRBV7-9

CDR3 protein: CASSIEPGLASETQYF
J gene: TRBJ2-5
V gene: TRBV6-2/TRBV6-3

CDR3 protein: CASSERWLAGSDTQYF
J gene: TRBJ2-3
V gene: TRBV2

CDR3 protein: CASSFRGGVATQYF
J gene: TRBJ2-5
V gene: TRBV7-8

CDR3 protein: CASSLPTGGGYGYTF
J gene: TRBJ1-2
V gene: TRBV5-1

CDR3 protein: CASSSGSGGYLNTEAFF
J gene: TRBJ1-1
V gene: TRBV27

CDR3 protein: CASSLAREVGELFF
J gene: TRBJ2-2
V gene: TRBV7-2

CDR3 protein: CASSLRPQLAGSYEQYF
J gene: TRBJ2-7
V gene: TRBV7-2

CDR3 protein: CASSLAGGNIQYF
J gene: TRBJ2-4
V gene: TRBV12-3/TRBV12-4

CDR3 protein: CASSPSATVQETQYF
J gene: TRBJ2-5
V gene: TRBV18

CDR3 protein: CASSLDPGVRTGELFF
J gene: TRBJ2-2
V gene: TRBV5-6